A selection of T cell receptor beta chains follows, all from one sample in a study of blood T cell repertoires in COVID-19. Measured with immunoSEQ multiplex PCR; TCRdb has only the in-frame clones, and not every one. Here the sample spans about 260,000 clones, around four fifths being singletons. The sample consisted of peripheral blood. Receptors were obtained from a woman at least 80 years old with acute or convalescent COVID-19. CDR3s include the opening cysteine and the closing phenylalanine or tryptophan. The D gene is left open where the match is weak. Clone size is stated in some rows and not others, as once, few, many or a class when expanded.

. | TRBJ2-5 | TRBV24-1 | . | TGTGCCACCAGTGATTTAGGCAGAGGAGAGACCCAGTACTTC | CATSDLGRGETQYF
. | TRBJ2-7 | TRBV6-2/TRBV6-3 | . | TGTGCCAGCAGTTACCGGGGCTACGAGCAGTACTTC | CASSYRGYEQYF
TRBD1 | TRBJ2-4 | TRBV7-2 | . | TGTGCCAGCAGCTTAAGACAGGGGGGACAAGACATTCAGTACTTC | CASSLRQGGQDIQYF
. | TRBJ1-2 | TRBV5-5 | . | TGTGCCAGCGGACGGGAGGGGTACACCTTC | CASGREGYTF
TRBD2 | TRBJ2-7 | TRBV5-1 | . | TGCGCCAGCAGCTTGGGAGGGACTAGCGGTACCTACGAGCAGTACTTC | CASSLGGTSGTYEQYF
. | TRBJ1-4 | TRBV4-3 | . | TGCGCCAGCAGCCAAGCGGGGGGCCGCGGGGCGACTAATGAAAAACTGTTTTTT | CASSQAGGRGATNEKLFF
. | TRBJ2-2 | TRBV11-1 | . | TGTGCCAGCAGCTTTGACAGGTTGAACACCGGGGAGCTGTTTTTT | CASSFDRLNTGELFF
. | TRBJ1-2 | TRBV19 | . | TGTGCCAGTACCCCCCTTCCGGGGGGGGGACGCTATGGCTACACCTTC | CASTPLPGGGRYGYTF
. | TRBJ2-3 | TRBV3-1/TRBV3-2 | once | TGTGCCAGCAGCCTCATTCCGAGAATCGGGTGGCCAGATACGCAGTATTTT | CASSLIPRIGWPDTQYF
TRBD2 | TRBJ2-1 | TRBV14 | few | TGTGCCAGCAGCCAAGATTACCCTAGCGGGATCTACAATGAGCAGTTCTTC | CASSQDYPSGIYNEQFF
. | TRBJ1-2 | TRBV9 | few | TGTGCCAGCAGCGCCCAGGGTTTCTACACCTTC | CASSAQGFYTF
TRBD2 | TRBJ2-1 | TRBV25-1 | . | TGTGCCAGCAGTGACACTAGCGGGAGGTACTACAATGAGCAGTTCTTC | CASSDTSGRYYNEQFF
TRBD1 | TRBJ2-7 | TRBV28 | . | TGTGCCAGCAGTTCGCCCCGGGACAGCTCCTACGAGCAGTACTTC | CASSSPRDSSYEQYF
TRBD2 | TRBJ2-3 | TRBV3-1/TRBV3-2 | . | TGTGCCAGCAGCCAGGTTATCTCTGTGGGGGGGGATGCTAGAGATACGCAGTATTTT | CASSQVISVGGDARDTQYF
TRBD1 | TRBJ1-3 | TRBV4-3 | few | TGCGCCAGCAGCCAAGGCCTACAGGGGCAGAGCTCTGGAAACACCATATATTTT | CASSQGLQGQSSGNTIYF
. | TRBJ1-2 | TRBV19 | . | TGTGCCAGTAGCCCCCCCAGCTATGGCTACACCTTC | CASSPPSYGYTF